This T cell receptor (beta chain) stems from a study of graft-versus-host responses after intestinal transplantation. For this clone: The antigen is undetermined.

Study-wide results and caveats: Peak GvH clone levels in circulation were associated with early post-transplant HvG declines. GvH clones were found in recipient marrow; some appeared first in ileum or blood.

The CDR3 consists of 13 residues. Trimming left V 4 bases short and J 4 bases short, with 10 bases between. Per the germline V gene, CDR1 is SGHDT and CDR2 is YYEEEE. Some clones are missing from TCRdb's copy, which holds only in-frame ones; the method was immunoSEQ multiplex PCR. The sample lists tens of thousands of clones, over 85% seen once, with around 0.57% in the top ten. The material was unstimulated CD8+ T cells sorted from spleen or lymph node cells, obtained before intestinal transplant. The gene calls are TRBV5-6 and TRBJ2-3; D is unresolved. The TCR sequence derives from a human donor who received an intestinal transplant. The DNA for the CDR3 is TGTGCCAGCAGCGAGCCAGTCTCAGATACGCAGTATTTT. Amino acid sequence: CASSEPVSDTQYF.